Following are 24 T cell receptor beta chains from one sample sequenced in a study of OX40 agonist ivuxolimab in advanced cancers. Here immunoSEQ multiplex PCR was the method, and the copy in TCRdb shows in-frame clones only, minus some. The table records some 63,000 clones, 80% to 90% of them present only once. The specimen comprised CD4+ or CD8+ T cells sorted from blood, sampled in a trial of the OX40 agonist ivuxolimab. The receptors derive from an adult with an advanced solid tumor such as melanoma, head and neck, liver or kidney cancer.

V is TRBV4-1 and J is TRBJ2-2; D gene uncertain. The germline V gene encodes CDR1 MGHRA and CDR2 YSYEKL. The ends were cut back, 1 base at V and 7 bases at J, with 13 bases in the middle. The CDR3 extends over 15 amino acids. CDR3 sequence: CASSQAISLGGELFF. The DNA for the CDR3 is TGCGCCAGCAGCCAAGCGATTTCGTTGGGCGGGGAGCTGTTTTTT.

The rearrangement joins TRBV7-3 to TRBJ2-1; D is unresolved. The CDR3 is made up of 15 amino acids. V shed 0 bases and J shed 0 bases, with 6 bases lying between them. Germline V CDR1 and CDR2: SGHTA, FQGTGA. In nucleotides, the CDR3 is TGTGCCAGCAGCTTAACCCCTAGCTCCTACAATGAGCAGTTCTTC. Protein product: CASSLTPSSYNEQFF.

This chain uses TRBV19 with TRBJ1-1; 8 nucleotides align to TRBD1. The CDR3 sequence is 13 residues long. J lost 4 bases, V lost 8 bases, and 6 bases had no gene match. CDR1 is LNHDA, CDR2 SQIVND, per germline (reference sequence). The CDR3 coding sequence is TGTGCCAGTGCCGCAGGGGGCGTCACTGAAGCTTTCTTT. Its translation: CASAAGGVTEAFF.

The genes are TRBV11-1 and TRBJ2-7; TRBD2 matches 8 bases. The germline V gene has CDR1 SGHAT and CDR2 FQDESV (reference sequence). J lost 5 bases, V lost 4 bases, and 7 bases had no gene match. This CDR3 has 14 residues. The DNA of the CDR3 is TGTGCCAGCAGCTCCGGGACTAGTTTCCACGAGCAGTACTTC. Translating it yields CASSSGTSFHEQYF.

The rearrangement joins TRBV27 to TRBJ2-5; no reliable D call. Germline loops: CDR1 MNHEY, CDR2 SMNVEV (reference sequence). This CDR3 contains 14 residues. V was trimmed by 8 bases and J by 2 bases, leaving 15 bases between them. In nucleotides, the CDR3 is TGTGCCAGCCGAAGCTCTGGCAGACAAGAGACCCAGTACTTC. Residues: CASRSSGRQETQYF.

The CDR3 spells CASSRELAGDLQDTQYF. For the CDR3, the DNA is TGTGCCAGCAGTCGCGAACTAGCGGGAGATCTCCAAGATACGCAGTATTTT. The chain combines TRBV27 with TRBJ2-3, with 11 bases fitting TRBD2. The CDR3 has 17 amino acids. CDR1 is MNHEY and CDR2 is SMNVEV in the germline V gene (reference sequence). Losses at the gene ends were 5 bases for V and 5 bases for J; bases not matched to a gene: 12.

The V and J genes are TRBV11-2 and TRBJ2-7, with a weak D call TRBD2 (5 bases). The CDR3 runs to 16 residues. Germline V gene lookup returns CDR1 SGHAT and CDR2 FQNNGV. With 2 bases removed from V and 4 bases from J, the gap between germline ends came to 18 bases. CDR3 in DNA: TGTGCCAGCAGCTTAAGTTTTCGACTACAGACATACGAGCAGTACTTC. Translating it yields CASSLSFRLQTYEQYF.

This clone was observed a few times. The chain couples TRBV2 to TRBJ1-5, with D uncertain. Per germline, CDR1 SNHLY and CDR2 FYNNEI. Trimming took 4 bases from V and 5 from J, leaving 9 bases between them. This CDR3 region has 13 residues. In DNA, the CDR3 is TGTGCCAGCAGTGTTACGGTCGATCAGCCCCAGCATTTT. It yields the protein CASSVTVDQPQHF.

This chain links TRBV19 with TRBJ2-1, with 12 bases identical to TRBD2. In germline, CDR1 is LNHDA, CDR2 SQIVND (reference sequence). This CDR3 is 15 amino acids long. The V and J ends lost 6 bases and 8 bases, in that order; junction bases with no gene match: 8. CDR3 coding DNA: TGTGCCAGTAGGATTTCTAGCGGGGGGGCCCATGAGCAGTTCTTC. This sequence encodes CASRISSGGAHEQFF.

The table lists this clone with a count of one. The rearrangement links TRBV19 to TRBJ2-7; D is ambiguous. Between the trimmed V and J ends, which lost 0 bases and 3 bases, there was a span of 6 bases. Germline V gene data show CDR1 as LNHDA and CDR2 as SQIVND (reference sequence). CDR3 length equals 13 residues. The CDR3: CASSIDPFYEQYF. CDR3 bases: TGTGCCAGTAGTATAGATCCCTTCTACGAGCAGTACTTC. Using reference TRBV19 and TRBJ2-7 for the parts outside the CDR3, the full variable domain is DGGITQSPKYLFRKEGQNVTLSCEQNLNHDAMYWYRQDPGQGLRLIYYSQIVNDFQKGDIAEGYSVSREKKESFPLTVTSAQKNPTAFYLCASSIDPFYEQYFGPGTRLTVT.

The chain couples TRBV9 to TRBJ2-1; no reliable D call. With 0 bases removed from V and 6 bases from J, the gap between germline ends came to 7 bases. Looked up from germline, CDR1 is SGDLS and CDR2 is YYNGEE. This CDR3 is 13 amino acids long. CDR3 sequence: CASSVGVANEQFF. The CDR3 DNA follows: TGTGCCAGCAGCGTAGGCGTGGCCAATGAGCAGTTCTTC.

The V call is TRBV19, the J call TRBJ2-7, with 7 bases identical to TRBD1. Germline CDR1 and CDR2: LNHDA and SQIVND (reference sequence). The CDR3 has 13 residues. V gave up 5 bases and J gave up 8 bases; unmatched junction bases: 9. DNA for the CDR3: TGTGCCAGTAGTCCGTCGTTAGGGGGCCAGCAGTACTTC. It yields the protein CASSPSLGGQQYF.

This rearrangement joins TRBV21-1 to TRBJ2-3; TRBD2, the table's D call, was not compared with the DNA. TRBV21-1 is given as a pseudogene. The CDR3 spans 15 residues. CDR3 residues: CASRPLGGSTDTQYF. The DNA for the CDR3 is TGTGCCAGCAGGCCCCTGGGGGGTAGCACAGATACGCAGTATTTT.

J is TRBJ2-1 and V is TRBV27; perhaps TRBD2 as D (7 bases). CDR1 and CDR2 (germline): MNHEY, SMNVEV (reference sequence). The CDR3 contains 13 residues. The CDR3 spells CASLGGAYNEQFF. DNA of the CDR3: TGTGCATCGTTAGGGGGGGCCTACAATGAGCAGTTCTTC.

This sequence joins TRBV27 and TRBJ1-1; no reliable D call. Germline V gene sequence: CDR1 MNHEY, CDR2 SMNVEV (reference sequence). This CDR3 has 13 amino acids. Trimming took 8 bases from V and 1 from J, leaving 11 bases between them. CDR3 sequence reads: CASSEITNTEAFF. The CDR3, as DNA: TGTGCCAGCTCGGAAATAACGAACACTGAAGCTTTCTTT.

J is TRBJ2-1 and V is TRBV30; unclear D gene. Germline V gene data show CDR1 as GTSNPN and CDR2 as SVGIG (reference sequence). The CDR3 is 10 residues long. V shed 2 bases and J shed 8 bases, with 4 bases lying between them. The CDR3 spells CAWSQDEQFF. The CDR3 DNA reads TGTGCCTGGAGTCAGGATGAGCAGTTCTTC.

CDR3 protein: CASRRITQGTHYGYTF. For the CDR3, the DNA is TGTGCCAGCAGACGAATAACCCAGGGGACACACTATGGCTACACCTTC. The chain uses TRBV7-9 and TRBJ1-2; a possible D gene is TRBD1 (6 bases). The V end lost 6 bases, the J end lost 3 bases, and 20 bases lay between the germline ends. In germline, CDR1 is SEHNR, CDR2 FQNEAQ (reference sequence). This CDR3 has 16 residues. The full variable domain, in which reference TRBV7-9 and TRBJ1-2 provide the parts outside the CDR3, is DTGVSQNPRHKITKRGQNVTFRCDPISEHNRLYWYRQTLGQGPEFLTYFQNEAQLEKSRLLSDRFSAERPKGSFSTLEIQRTEQGDSAMYLCASRRITQGTHYGYTFGSGTRLTVV.

This chain uses TRBV19 with TRBJ2-7; D is possibly TRBD2 (6 bases). V gave up 5 bases and J gave up 7 bases, with 15 bases separating them. This CDR3 is built from 13 residues. Germline V gene data show CDR1 as LNHDA and CDR2 as SQIVND (reference sequence). In DNA, the CDR3 is TGTGCCAGTAGTCCCGGGGGAGTCATTGAGCAGTACTTC. Protein sequence: CASSPGGVIEQYF.

This rearrangement joins TRBV7-6 to TRBJ2-5; tentative D call: TRBD2 (5 bases). The end of the DNA aligns better with TRBJ2-7, so the J call may be wrong. Germline V gene data show CDR1 as SGHVS and CDR2 as FNYEAQ. The CDR3 spans 13 residues. CDR3 nucleotides: TGTGCCAGCAGCTTGGCCGAGGGCGACGAGCAGTACTTC. Translating it yields CASSLAEGDEQYF.

This clone came up once. The same CDR3 arises from other DNA sequences in this sample as well. The rearrangement links TRBV27 to TRBJ1-4, with D unresolved. Germline assignment: CDR1 MNHEY and CDR2 SMNVEV (reference sequence). V shed 2 bases and J shed 14 bases, with 9 bases lying between them. CDR3 size: 11 residues. The CDR3 DNA follows: TGTGCCAGCAGTTTAGGAGGGAAGCTGTTTTTT. Its translation: CASSLGGKLFF.

CDR3 bases: TGTGCCAGCAGCCCGGATTCGTGGACAGATACGCAGTATTTT. Translated: CASSPDSWTDTQYF. The rearrangement uses TRBV6-5 and TRBJ2-3, with D unclear. CDR1 is MNHEY and CDR2 is SVGAGI in the germline V gene. This CDR3 region has 14 residues. V lost 6 bases and J 3 bases, leaving 13 bases between the germline ends.

The chain uses TRBV7-9 and TRBJ2-1; D possibly uses TRBD1 or TRBD2 (5 bases each). This CDR3 is 12 amino acids long. Trimming left V 6 bases short and J 8 bases short, with 11 bases between. Germline loops: CDR1 SEHNR, CDR2 FQNEAQ (reference sequence). CDR3 residues: CASSLGGDEQFF. As DNA, the CDR3 is TGTGCCAGCAGTCTTGGGGGAGATGAGCAGTTCTTC. Full variable domain (remainder filled in from reference TRBV7-9 and TRBJ2-1): DTGVSQNPRHKITKRGQNVTFRCDPISEHNRLYWYRQTLGQGPEFLTYFQNEAQLEKSRLLSDRFSAERPKGSFSTLEIQRTEQGDSAMYLCASSLGGDEQFFGPGTRLTVL.

This chain uses TRBV19 with TRBJ1-1; D remains ambiguous. The length of the CDR3 is 14 residues. Trimming cost V 6 bases and J 2 bases, with 13 bases left between them. From germline, CDR1 is LNHDA and CDR2 SQIVND (reference sequence). CDR3 bases: TGTGCCAGTAGACACCGAACGTACAACACTGAAGCTTTCTTT. Amino acid sequence: CASRHRTYNTEAFF.

The CDR3 DNA follows: TGTGCTGCTAGCGGGGATGAGTTCTACGAGCAGTACTTC. Protein sequence: CAASGDEFYEQYF. The chain links TRBV2 to TRBJ2-7, with 9 bases fitting TRBD2. The length of the CDR3 is 13 residues. Germline CDR1 and CDR2: SNHLY and FYNNEI. Using reference TRBV2 and TRBJ2-7 for the parts outside the CDR3, the full variable domain is EPEVTQTPSHQVTQMGQEVILRCVPISNHLYFYWYRQILGQKVEFLVSFYNNEISEKSEIFDDQFSVERPDGSNFTLKIRSTKLEDSAMYFCAASGDEFYEQYFGPGTRLTVT.